The 3 T cell receptor beta chains below come from one sample, sequenced in a study of blood T cell repertoires in COVID-19. Assay used: immunoSEQ multiplex PCR; TCRdb lists only in-frame clones, some missing. The table has 150,000 to 200,000 clones, 84% seen once. Sequenced input: peripheral blood. The receptor source for this set is a human donor in a cohort sampled during active COVID-19.

This clone appeared a single time. The chain employs TRBV25-1 and TRBJ1-1; the match to TRBD1 covers 12 bases. Germline assignment: CDR1 MGHDK and CDR2 SYGVNS. This CDR3 has 16 residues. V gave up 4 bases and J gave up 1 base; unmatched junction bases: 4. The CDR3 bases are TGTGCCAGCAGTGGGGGACAGGGGGCTCGGAACACTGAAGCTTTCTTT. Its translation: CASSGGQGARNTEAFF.

The gene calls are TRBV21-1 and TRBJ2-4; the D segment call TRBD2 is taken from the table without a DNA check. TRBV21-1 is tagged as a pseudogene. This CDR3 has 21 residues. The CDR3 region has the DNA TGTGCCAGCAGCAAAGGGAGGAGGCAGGTTACCTGTAGCATCGCCAAAAACATTCAGTACTTC. Translating it yields CASSKGRRQVTCSIAKNIQYF.

The chain is built from TRBV6-6 and TRBJ1-3; unclear D gene. Deletions cut 7 bases from V and 0 bases from J, with 7 bases between. Germline CDR1 reads MNHNY; CDR2 reads SVGAGI (reference sequence). CDR3 length: 13 residues. In DNA, the CDR3 is TGTGCCAGCACGGGGAGCTCTGGAAACACCATATATTTT. Translating gives CASTGSSGNTIYF.